This entry features one T cell receptor (beta chain) sequence. What it recognizes is unknown. This sample was included in a study of early T cells in non-severe SARS-CoV-2 infection. Looking at the study overall: Chains stayed unpaired after sequencing of bulk RNA from unsorted whole blood.

Germline CDR1 reads SGHVS; CDR2 reads FQNEAQ. V dropped 7 bases and J dropped 5; count of bases not matched to a gene: 18. CDR3 size: 17 residues. Findings and caveats of the study: VDJdb matching skewed toward anti-spike CD8 responses, missing private and CD4 specificities.

The TCR library protocol was used to attach unique molecular identifiers. These identifiers were attached to individual cDNA molecules. MiXCR, applied by TCRdb to the 5' RACE reads, yields one record per CDR3 protein. Among over 50,000 distinct CDR3 sequences, almost 9.5% were seen once, and the ten largest hold less than 1.5%. The rearrangement uses TRBV7-8 and TRBJ2-5; 8 nucleotides line up with TRBD2. The specimen sequenced was whole blood. The origin of this receptor is an adult who was a healthcare worker with PCR-confirmed SARS-CoV-2 infection or an uninfected control (not recorded which). The CDR3 nucleotides read TGTGCCAGCATCCTCGGGGCTAGCGGGCTTGCTGGGGAGACCCAGTACTTC. Amino acid sequence: CASILGASGLAGETQYF.